This is a list of T cell receptor beta chains from one sample in a study of CD8 T cells in Susac syndrome. TCRdb analysed the immunoSEQ multiplex PCR reads with MiXCR anew, one entry per CDR3 protein. The table shows about 130,000 distinct CDR3 sequences, with roughly 94% occurring only once. Specimen: CD4+ T cells from PBMCs. Receptors originate from a human donor with multiple sclerosis. Both conserved end residues are part of each CDR3. Fields, in order: clone size, CDR3 length, V gene, D gene, CDR3 protein. The D gene is left open where the match is weak. Expanded clones are given a class, and other clones once, few, many or no size at all.

once | 12 | TRBV29-1 | . | CSVEASIYEAFF
. | 14 | TRBV9 | . | CASSVVGSYNEQFF
. | 18 | TRBV5-1 | . | CASSSGRIFSSGANVLTF
. | 17 | TRBV19 | . | CASSIPALTSGANVLTF
. | 15 | TRBV14 | TRBD1 | CASSLRTGGEEKLFF
. | 14 | TRBV3-1 | . | CASSQYVSNQPQHF
. | 12 | TRBV12-3/TRBV12-4 | . | CASRGSTYEQYF
. | 15 | TRBV9 | . | CASSVEGVSTYEQYF
once | 15 | TRBV18 | . | CASSPSTRQGSPLHF
once | 14 | TRBV7-2 | . | CASSLASGSGELFF
. | 15 | TRBV5-1 | . | CASSSPGQSQETQYF
. | 13 | TRBV19 | . | CASRAGVQETQYF
. | 13 | TRBV6-6 | . | CAGGEQGKNEQFF
. | 17 | TRBV19 | . | CASSRSPYRVTDEKLFF
. | 12 | TRBV19 | TRBD1 | CAVGTENTEAFF
. | 15 | TRBV30 | TRBD2 | CAWAVGTSDEGTQYF
. | 15 | TRBV4-2 | . | CASSQVGSSDQPQHF
. | 13 | TRBV6-6 | . | CASSPPGAPPQFF
. | 15 | TRBV28 | TRBD1 | CASSLTGRNTGELFF
. | 17 | TRBV12-5 | . | CASGPRLDRYSNQPQHF
. | 15 | TRBV29-1 | . | CSVEEGRLYQDTQYF
once | 15 | TRBV2 | TRBD1 | CASEGAGIQNTEAFF
. | 17 | TRBV7-9 | TRBD2 | CASSPTSGRLNTGELFF